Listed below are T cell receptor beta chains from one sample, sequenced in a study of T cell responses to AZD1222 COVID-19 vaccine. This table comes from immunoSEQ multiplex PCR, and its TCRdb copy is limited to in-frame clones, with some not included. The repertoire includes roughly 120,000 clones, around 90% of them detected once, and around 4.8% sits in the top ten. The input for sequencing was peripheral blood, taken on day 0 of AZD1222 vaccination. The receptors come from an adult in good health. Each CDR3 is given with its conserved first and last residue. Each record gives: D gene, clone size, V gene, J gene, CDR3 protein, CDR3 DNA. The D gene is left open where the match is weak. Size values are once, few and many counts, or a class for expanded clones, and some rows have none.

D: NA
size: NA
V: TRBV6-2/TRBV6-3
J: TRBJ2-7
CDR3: CASSPLGSTTPYEQYF
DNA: TGTGCCAGCAGCCCGTTGGGCTCAACCACCCCCTACGAGCAGTACTTC

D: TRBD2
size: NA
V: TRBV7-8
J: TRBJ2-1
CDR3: CASSLGPGLAEQFF
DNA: TGTGCCAGCAGCTTGGGCCCGGGACTAGCGGAGCAGTTCTTC

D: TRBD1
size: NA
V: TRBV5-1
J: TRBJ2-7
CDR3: CASRWGTGSYEQYF
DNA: TGCGCCAGCAGGTGGGGGACAGGGTCCTACGAGCAGTACTTC

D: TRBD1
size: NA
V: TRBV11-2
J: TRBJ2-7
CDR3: CASRSGTGRYEQYF
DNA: TGTGCCAGCAGATCCGGGACAGGGCGATACGAGCAGTACTTC

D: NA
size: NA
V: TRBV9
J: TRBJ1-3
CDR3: CASSVFGQTSGNTIYF
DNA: TGTGCCAGCAGCGTTTTTGGACAAACCTCTGGAAACACCATATATTTT

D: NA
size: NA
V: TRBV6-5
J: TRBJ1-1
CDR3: CAIQGSLYSEAFF
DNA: TGTGCCATACAGGGTTCACTTTACTCTGAAGCTTTCTTT

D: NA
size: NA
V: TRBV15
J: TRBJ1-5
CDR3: CATSDWGRSNQPQHF
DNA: TGTGCCACCAGCGATTGGGGGCGTAGCAATCAGCCCCAGCATTTT

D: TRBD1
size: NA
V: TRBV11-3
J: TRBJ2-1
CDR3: CASSRWTGGSRYNEQFF
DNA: TGTGCCAGCAGCCGATGGACAGGGGGCTCGCGTTACAATGAGCAGTTCTTC

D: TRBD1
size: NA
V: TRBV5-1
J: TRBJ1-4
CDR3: CASSWGLQGGLFF
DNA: TGCGCCAGCAGCTGGGGCTTACAGGGGGGGCTGTTTTTT

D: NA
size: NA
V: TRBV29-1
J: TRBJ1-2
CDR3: CSVEFTGINYGYTF
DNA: TGCAGCGTTGAATTTACAGGGATCAACTATGGCTACACCTTC

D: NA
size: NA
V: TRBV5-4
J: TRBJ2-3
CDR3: CASSLRGSGDTQYF
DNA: TGTGCCAGCAGCTTGCGGGGTAGCGGTGATACGCAGTATTTT

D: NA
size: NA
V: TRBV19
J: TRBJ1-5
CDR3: CASSSRPSYSNQPQHF
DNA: TGTGCCAGTAGCTCCAGACCAAGCTATAGCAATCAGCCCCAGCATTTT

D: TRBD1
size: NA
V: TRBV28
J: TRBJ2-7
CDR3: CASREQGSSYEQYF
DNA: TGTGCCAGCAGGGAACAGGGGTCCTCCTACGAGCAGTACTTC

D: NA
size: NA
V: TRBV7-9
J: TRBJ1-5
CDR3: CASSFGGDQPQHF
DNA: TGTGCCAGCAGCTTTGGGGGGGATCAGCCCCAGCATTTT

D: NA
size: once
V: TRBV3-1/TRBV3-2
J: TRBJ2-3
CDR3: CASSQAGIGRNTQYF
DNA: TGTGCCAGCAGCCAAGCAGGGATTGGGCGGAATACGCAGTATTTT

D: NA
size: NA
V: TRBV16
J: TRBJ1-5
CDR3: CASRLDSSNQPQHF
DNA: TGTGCCAGCAGACTAGACAGTAGCAATCAGCCCCAGCATTTT

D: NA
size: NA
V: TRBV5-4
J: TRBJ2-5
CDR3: CASSLRTEETQYF
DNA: TGTGCCAGCAGCTTGCGCACAGAAGAGACCCAGTACTTC

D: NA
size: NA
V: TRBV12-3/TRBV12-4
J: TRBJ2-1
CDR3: CASSLGIRTVF
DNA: TGTGCCAGCAGTTTAGGGATCCGAACGGTCTTC

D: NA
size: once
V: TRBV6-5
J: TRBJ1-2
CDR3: CASSTGPGNGYTF
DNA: TGTGCCAGCAGTACAGGTCCCGGGAATGGCTACACCTTC

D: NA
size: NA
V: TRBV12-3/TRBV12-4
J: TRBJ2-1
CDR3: CASSLLVDNEQFF
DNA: TGTGCCAGCAGTTTACTTGTGGACAATGAGCAGTTCTTC

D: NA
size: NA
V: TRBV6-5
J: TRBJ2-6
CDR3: CASWLSGANVLTF
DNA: TGTGCCAGCTGGTTGTCTGGGGCCAACGTCCTGACTTTC

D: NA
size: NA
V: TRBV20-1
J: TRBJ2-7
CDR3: CSAGTGYEQYF
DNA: TGCAGTGCTGGGACGGGCTACGAGCAGTACTTC

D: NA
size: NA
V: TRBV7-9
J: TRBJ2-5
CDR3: CASSFGGETQYF
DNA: TGTGCCAGCAGCTTCGGGGGAGAGACCCAGTACTTC

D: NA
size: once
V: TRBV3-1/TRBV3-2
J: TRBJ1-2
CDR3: CASSQAHSGVGGYTF
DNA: TGTGCCAGCAGCCAAGCACACAGCGGTGTGGGTGGCTACACCTTC

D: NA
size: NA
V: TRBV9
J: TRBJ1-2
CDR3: CARNQVVRVGGLNYGYTF
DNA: TGTGCCCGAAATCAGGTGGTAAGGGTGGGCGGGCTGAACTATGGCTACACCTTC

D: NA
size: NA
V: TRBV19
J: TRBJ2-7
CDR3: CASQEPLSYEQYF
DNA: TGTGCCAGCCAGGAACCCCTCTCCTACGAGCAGTACTTC

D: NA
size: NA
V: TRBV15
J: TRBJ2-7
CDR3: CATSREGVIYEQYF
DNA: TGTGCCACCAGCAGAGAGGGCGTGATTTACGAGCAGTACTTC

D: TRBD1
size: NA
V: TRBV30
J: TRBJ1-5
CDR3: CAWGSPRTGTLNQPQHF
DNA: TGTGCCTGGGGGTCGCCTAGGACAGGAACCCTAAATCAGCCCCAGCATTTT

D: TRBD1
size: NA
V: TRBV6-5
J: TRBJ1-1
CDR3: CASGDRWNTEAFF
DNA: TGTGCCAGCGGGGACAGGTGGAACACTGAAGCTTTCTTT

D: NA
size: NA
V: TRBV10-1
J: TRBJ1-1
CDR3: CASSENLDKVRGTEAFF
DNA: TGCGCCAGCAGTGAGAACCTGGACAAAGTAAGGGGCACTGAAGCTTTCTTT

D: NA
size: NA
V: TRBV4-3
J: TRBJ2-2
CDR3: CASSQEFHLANTGELFF
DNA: TGCGCCAGCAGCCAAGAGTTCCACCTTGCGAACACCGGGGAGCTGTTTTTT

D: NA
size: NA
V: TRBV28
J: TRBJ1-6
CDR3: CASSFGSGHNSPLHF
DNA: TGTGCCAGCAGTTTCGGGTCCGGCCATAATTCACCCCTCCACTTT

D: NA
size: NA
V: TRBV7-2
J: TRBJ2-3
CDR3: CASSFKTGPTDTQYF
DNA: TGTGCCAGCAGCTTTAAAACGGGCCCCACAGATACGCAGTATTTT

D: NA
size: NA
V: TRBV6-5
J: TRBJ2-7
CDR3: CASSRDNDYEQYF
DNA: TGTGCCAGCAGCCGGGACAACGATTACGAGCAGTACTTC

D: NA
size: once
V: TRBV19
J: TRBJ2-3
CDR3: CASSISIGDTQYF
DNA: TGTGCCAGTAGTATAAGTATAGGAGATACGCAGTATTTT

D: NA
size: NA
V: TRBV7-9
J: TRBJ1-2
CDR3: CASSSFQELYGYTF
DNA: TGTGCCAGCAGCTCCTTCCAGGAACTCTATGGCTACACCTTC

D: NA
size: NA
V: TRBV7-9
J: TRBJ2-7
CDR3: CASSPPEQGIVPEQYF
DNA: TGTGCCAGCAGCCCCCCCGAACAGGGAATCGTCCCCGAGCAGTACTTC

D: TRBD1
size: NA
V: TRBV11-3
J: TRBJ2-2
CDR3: CASSLEGQVNTGELFF
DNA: TGTGCCAGCAGCTTAGAGGGACAGGTTAACACCGGGGAGCTGTTTTTT

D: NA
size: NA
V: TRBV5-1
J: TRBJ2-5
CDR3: CASSPILTETQYF
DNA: TGCGCCAGCAGCCCTATTCTTACGGAGACCCAGTACTTC

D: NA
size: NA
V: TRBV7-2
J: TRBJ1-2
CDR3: CASSLVAQVYGYTF
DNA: TGTGCCAGCAGCTTAGTAGCACAGGTGTATGGCTACACCTTC

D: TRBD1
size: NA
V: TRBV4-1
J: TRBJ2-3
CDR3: CASSQRTGTDTQYF
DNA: TGCGCCAGCAGCCAGCGGACAGGAACAGATACGCAGTATTTT

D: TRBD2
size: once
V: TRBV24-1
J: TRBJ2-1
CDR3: CATSDWVAGSANEQFF
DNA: TGTGCCACCAGTGATTGGGTAGCGGGGTCCGCTAATGAGCAGTTCTTC

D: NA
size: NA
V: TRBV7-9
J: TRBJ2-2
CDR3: CASSPQGGTGELFF
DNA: TGTGCCAGCAGCCCGCAGGGGGGCACCGGGGAGCTGTTTTTT

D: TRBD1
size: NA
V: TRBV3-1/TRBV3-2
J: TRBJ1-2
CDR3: CASSPWTGPYGYTF
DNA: TGTGCCAGCAGCCCGTGGACAGGGCCCTATGGCTACACCTTC

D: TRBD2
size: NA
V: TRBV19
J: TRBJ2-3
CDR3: CASSISGTTDTQYF
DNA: TGTGCCAGTAGTATAAGCGGGACCACAGATACGCAGTATTTT